This T cell receptor beta chain was observed in a study of prognosis after radiotherapy for stage I lung cancer. About the research overall: Newly diagnosed primary stage I lung tumors were present in about 13 patients, and oligometastatic NSCLC after surgical resection of the primary tumor was present in a few patients. Aged roughly 50 to 84 years, with a median of approximately 74 years, the patients were around 13 men and more than five women. The study deemed all of its non-small cell lung cancer patients medically inoperable.

As to this clonotype: The junction and the germline gene differ at one end; a read error may be behind it.

The CDR3 sequence is 17 residues long. Germline V gives CDR1 SGHRS, CDR2 YFSETQ. By two-round multiplex PCR, the TCR beta CDR3 was amplified from genomic DNA. TRBV and TRBJ genes each had their own specific primers in first-round PCR. The authors ran second-round PCR with universal primers. TCRdb re-analysed the multiplex PCR reads in MiXCR, keeping a single row per CDR3 protein. The sample carries 45,000 to 70,000 distinct CDR3 sequences, around 27% recorded once. The chain links TRBV5-1 to TRBJ1-2; a possible D gene is TRBD1 (5 bases). The input for sequencing was PBMCs, taken before or after stereotactic body radiation therapy (not recorded which). This TCR was recovered from a donor aged 50 or older with non-small cell lung cancer. CDR3 sequence reads: CASRLGPPGQPAYGYTF. CDR3 coding DNA: TGCGCCAGCAGATTGGGGCCCCCTGGTCAACCCGCATATGGCTACACCTTC.